This T cell receptor (beta chain) was recovered during a study of T cell repertoires in cytomegalovirus infection. On the study more broadly: Matching HLA type and CMV infection were both indicated by public TCR beta signatures.

Turning to this clonotype: Its antigen is still unknown.

Each CDR3 protein is one row after TCRdb ran MiXCR on the reads. Here the sample spans approximately 470,000 distinct CDR3 sequences, roughly 46% being singletons. The sequence came from a human donor in good health (CMV status not recorded). Some clones in this sample may be carry-over from other donors' samples. The source material was cultured PBMCs, sampled from culture after CMV antigen stimulation.

The DNA for the CDR3 is TGTGCCAGCAGTCTTCCGGGACAGGGCACCGGGGAGCTGTTTTTT. Its translation: CASSLPGQGTGELFF. The chain carries TRBV7-9 and TRBJ2-2; the match to TRBD1 covers 9 bases. Unmatched junction bases numbered 6, after V lost 6 bases and J lost 4 bases. From germline, CDR1 is SEHNR and CDR2 FQNEAQ (reference sequence). The CDR3 is 15 amino acids.